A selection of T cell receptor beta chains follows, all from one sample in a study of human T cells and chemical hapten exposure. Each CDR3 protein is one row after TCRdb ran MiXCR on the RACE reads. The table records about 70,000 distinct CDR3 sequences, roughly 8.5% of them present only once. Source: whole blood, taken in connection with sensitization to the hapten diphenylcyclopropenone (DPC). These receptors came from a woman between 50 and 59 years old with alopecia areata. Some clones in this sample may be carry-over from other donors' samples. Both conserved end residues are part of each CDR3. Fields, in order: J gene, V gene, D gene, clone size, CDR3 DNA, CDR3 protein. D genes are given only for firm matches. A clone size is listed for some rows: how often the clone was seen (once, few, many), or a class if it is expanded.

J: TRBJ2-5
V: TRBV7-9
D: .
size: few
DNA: TGTGCCAGCAGCTTAGCGCGGTCTACGTACCAAGAGACCCAGTACTTC
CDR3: CASSLARSTYQETQYF

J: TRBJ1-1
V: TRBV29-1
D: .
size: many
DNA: TGCAGCGCGGGGAAGGGCTCGGGCACTGAAGCTTTCTTT
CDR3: CSAGKGSGTEAFF

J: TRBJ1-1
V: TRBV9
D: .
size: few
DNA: TGTGCCAGCAGCGTAGGGGGAGCGGTACTGGGTGAAGCTTTCTTT
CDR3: CASSVGGAVLGEAFF

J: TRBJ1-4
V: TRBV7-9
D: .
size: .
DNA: TGTGCCAGCAGTACTAATGAAAAACTGTTTTTT
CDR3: CASSTNEKLFF

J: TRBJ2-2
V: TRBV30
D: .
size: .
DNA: TGTGCCTGGAGTGTGGTGGCAGGGTTGAACACCGGGGAGCTGTTTTTT
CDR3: CAWSVVAGLNTGELFF

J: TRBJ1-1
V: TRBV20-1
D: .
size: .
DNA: TGCAGTGCCCCCGTCGGGGCGGCGAACACTGAAGCTTTCTTT
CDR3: CSAPVGAANTEAFF

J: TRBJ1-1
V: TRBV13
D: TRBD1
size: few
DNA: TGTGCCAGTTTAAGCAGGGGGGGGACCGAAGCTTTCTTT
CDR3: CASLSRGGTEAFF

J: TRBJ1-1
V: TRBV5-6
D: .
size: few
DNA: TGTGCCAGCAGCTTAGGAACTCTCCGACACACTGAAGCTTTCTTT
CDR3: CASSLGTLRHTEAFF

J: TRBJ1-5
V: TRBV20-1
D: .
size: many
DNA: TGCAGTGTGCGGGACACTCTATATCAGCCCCAGCATTTT
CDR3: CSVRDTLYQPQHF

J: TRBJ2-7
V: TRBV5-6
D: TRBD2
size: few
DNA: TGTGCCAGCAGCCGCCCGACTAGCGGGAGGGAGCAGTACTTC
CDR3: CASSRPTSGREQYF

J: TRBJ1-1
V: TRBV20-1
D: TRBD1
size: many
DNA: TGCAGTGCTGGACAGGGGTTTCCTATGAACACTGAAGCTTTCTTT
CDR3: CSAGQGFPMNTEAFF

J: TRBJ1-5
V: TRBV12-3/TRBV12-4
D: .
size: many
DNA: TGTGCCAGCAATTTGGGGAGCAATCAGCCCCAGCATTTT
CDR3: CASNLGSNQPQHF

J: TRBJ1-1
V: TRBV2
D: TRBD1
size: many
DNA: TGTGCCAGCAGAAAGGTTGGACAGGGTGTGAACACTGAAGCTTTCTTT
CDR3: CASRKVGQGVNTEAFF

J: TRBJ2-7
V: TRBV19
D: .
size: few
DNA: TGTGCCAGTAGTCCTGGGGACGGGTACGAGCAGTACTTC
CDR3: CASSPGDGYEQYF

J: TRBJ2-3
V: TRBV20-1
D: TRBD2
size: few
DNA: TGCAGTGCTAGCCCCGGACTAGCGGGAGACACAGATACGCAGTATTTT
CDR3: CSASPGLAGDTDTQYF

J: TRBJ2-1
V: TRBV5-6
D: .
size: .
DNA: TGTGCCAGCAGCTTTGAGATGAGGGCCTTCACTGAGCAGTTCTTC
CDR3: CASSFEMRAFTEQFF

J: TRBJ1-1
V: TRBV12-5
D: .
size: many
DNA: TGTGCTAGTGCCCAGGATGGGGACACTGAAGCTTTCTTT
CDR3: CASAQDGDTEAFF

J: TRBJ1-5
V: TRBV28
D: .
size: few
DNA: TGTGCCAGCACCGGAGGGAGTTATAGCAATCAGCCCCAGCATTTT
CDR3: CASTGGSYSNQPQHF

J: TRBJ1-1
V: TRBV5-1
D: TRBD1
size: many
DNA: TGCGCCAGCAGCTTGGGGGACAGAGACCACACTGAAGCTTTCTTT
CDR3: CASSLGDRDHTEAFF

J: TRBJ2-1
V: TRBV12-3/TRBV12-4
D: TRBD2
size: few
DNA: TGTGCCAGCATCCTCTCGGGGCGCGGGGGCTACAATGAGCAGTTCTTC
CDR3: CASILSGRGGYNEQFF

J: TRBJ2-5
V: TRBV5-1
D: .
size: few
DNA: TGCGCCAGCAGCTTGGGAGGGGTCGGCGAGACCCAGTACTTC
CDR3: CASSLGGVGETQYF

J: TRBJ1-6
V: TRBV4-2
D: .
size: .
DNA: TGTGCCAGCAGGGAACAGAATTCACCCCTCCACTTT
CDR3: CASREQNSPLHF

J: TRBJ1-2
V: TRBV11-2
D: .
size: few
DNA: TGTGCCAGCAGCTTAGAACCAGGGTCCTATCTAGGCTACACCTTC
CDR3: CASSLEPGSYLGYTF

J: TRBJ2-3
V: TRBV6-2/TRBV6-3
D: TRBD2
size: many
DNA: TGTGCCAGCAGTCCGCTAGCGGGAGGAGGAACAGATACGCAGTATTTT
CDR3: CASSPLAGGGTDTQYF

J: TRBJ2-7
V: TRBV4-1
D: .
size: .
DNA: TGCGCCAGCAGCCAGTTGACAGGATTCTCCTACGAGCAGTACTTC
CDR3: CASSQLTGFSYEQYF

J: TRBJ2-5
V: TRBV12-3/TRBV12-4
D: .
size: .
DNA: TGTGCCAGCAGCTTCCAGGGGACCCAGTACTTC
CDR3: CASSFQGTQYF

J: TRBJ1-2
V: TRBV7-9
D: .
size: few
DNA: TGTGCCAGCAGCTTAGTAGGTCAGCCCGGCTACACCTTC
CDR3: CASSLVGQPGYTF

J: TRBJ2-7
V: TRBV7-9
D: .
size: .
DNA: TGTGCCAGCAGCTTCGGGACATACCACGGCGAGCAGTACTTC
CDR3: CASSFGTYHGEQYF

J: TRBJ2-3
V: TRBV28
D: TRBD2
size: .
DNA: TGTGCCAGCAGTTTACGCGGGGGAGCGACAGATACGCAGTATTTT
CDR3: CASSLRGGATDTQYF

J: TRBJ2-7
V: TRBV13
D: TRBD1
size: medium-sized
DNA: TGTGCCAGCAGCCCCGGGACAGGGGAGCAGTACTTC
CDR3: CASSPGTGEQYF

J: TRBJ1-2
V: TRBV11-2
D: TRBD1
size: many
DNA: TGTGCCAGCAGCTCCCTTATTGGGACAGGGGGTTCCTATGGCTACACCTTC
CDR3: CASSSLIGTGGSYGYTF

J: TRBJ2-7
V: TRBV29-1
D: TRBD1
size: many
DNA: TGCAGCGTTGAAGAAGACAGGGGGCTTACCTACGAGCAGTACTTC
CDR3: CSVEEDRGLTYEQYF

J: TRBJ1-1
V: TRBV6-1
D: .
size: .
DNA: TGTGCCAGCAGTTTGTACCCTGGGGGTGAAGCTTTCTTT
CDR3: CASSLYPGGEAFF

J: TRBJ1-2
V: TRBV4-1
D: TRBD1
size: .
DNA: TGCGCCAGCAGCCAAGATGGGACAGGGGGCACTAACTATGGCTACACCTTC
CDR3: CASSQDGTGGTNYGYTF

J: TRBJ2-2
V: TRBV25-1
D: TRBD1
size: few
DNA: TGTGCCAGCACCGGGACAGGGAACACCGGGGAGCTGTTTTTT
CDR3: CASTGTGNTGELFF

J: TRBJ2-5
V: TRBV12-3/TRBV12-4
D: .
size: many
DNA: TGTGCCAGCAGTACGGACAGTTCCCAAGAGACCCAGTACTTC
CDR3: CASSTDSSQETQYF

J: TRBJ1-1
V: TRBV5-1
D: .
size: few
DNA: TGCGCCAGCAGCTTGGCCGGGGGACTGAACACTGAAGCTTTCTTT
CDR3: CASSLAGGLNTEAFF

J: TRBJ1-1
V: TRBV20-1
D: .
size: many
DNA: TGCAGTGCTAGAGATTCCCAGGACATTACTTTCTTT
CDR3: CSARDSQDITFF

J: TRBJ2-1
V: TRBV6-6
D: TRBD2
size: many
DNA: TGTGCCAGCAGTTTCGAGCGGGGCGGGATCTACAATGAGCAGTTCTTC
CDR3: CASSFERGGIYNEQFF

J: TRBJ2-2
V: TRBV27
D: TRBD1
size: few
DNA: TGTGCCAGCAGTTTAGGACAGGGCCGCACCGGGGAGCTGTTTTTT
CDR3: CASSLGQGRTGELFF

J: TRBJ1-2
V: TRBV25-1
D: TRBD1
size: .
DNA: TGTGCCAGCAGTAGGGACAGCCGTTATGGCTACACCTTC
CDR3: CASSRDSRYGYTF

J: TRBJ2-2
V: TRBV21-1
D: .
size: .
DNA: TGTGCCAGCCCAACAGGGGGCAGGACCGGGGAGCTGTTTTTT
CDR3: CASPTGGRTGELFF

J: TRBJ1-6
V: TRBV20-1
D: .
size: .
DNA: TGCAGTGCTACCAAGACCGGCTCCTATAATTCACCCCTCCACTTT
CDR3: CSATKTGSYNSPLHF

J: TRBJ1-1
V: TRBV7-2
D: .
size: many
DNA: TGTGCCAGCAGCTCCGGGACGCAGCGGCGGCCTTTCTTT
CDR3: CASSSGTQRRPFF

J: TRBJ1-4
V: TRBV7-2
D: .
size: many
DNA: TGTGCCAGCAGCTTAGACGGAGGAAAACTGTTTTTT
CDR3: CASSLDGGKLFF